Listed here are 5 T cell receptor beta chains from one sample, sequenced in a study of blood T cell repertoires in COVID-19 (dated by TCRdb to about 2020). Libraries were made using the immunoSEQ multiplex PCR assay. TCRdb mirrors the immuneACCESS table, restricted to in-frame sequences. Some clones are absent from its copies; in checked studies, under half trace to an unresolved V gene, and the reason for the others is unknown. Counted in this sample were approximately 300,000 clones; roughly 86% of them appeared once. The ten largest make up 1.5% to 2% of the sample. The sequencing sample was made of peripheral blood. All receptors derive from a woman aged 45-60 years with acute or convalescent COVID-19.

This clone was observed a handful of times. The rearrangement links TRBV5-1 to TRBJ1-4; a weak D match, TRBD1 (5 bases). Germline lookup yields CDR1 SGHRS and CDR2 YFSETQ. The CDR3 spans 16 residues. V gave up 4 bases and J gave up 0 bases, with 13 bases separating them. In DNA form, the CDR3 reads TGCGCCAGCAGCCACAAGGGGATTGCAACTAATGAAAAACTGTTTTTT. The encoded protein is CASSHKGIATNEKLFF.

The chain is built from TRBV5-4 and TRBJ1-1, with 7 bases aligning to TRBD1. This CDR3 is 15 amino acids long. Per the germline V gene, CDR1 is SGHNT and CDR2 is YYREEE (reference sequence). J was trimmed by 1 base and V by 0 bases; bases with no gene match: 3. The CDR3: CASSLGRGPNTEAFF. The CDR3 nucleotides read TGTGCCAGCAGCTTGGGGAGGGGGCCGAACACTGAAGCTTTCTTT.

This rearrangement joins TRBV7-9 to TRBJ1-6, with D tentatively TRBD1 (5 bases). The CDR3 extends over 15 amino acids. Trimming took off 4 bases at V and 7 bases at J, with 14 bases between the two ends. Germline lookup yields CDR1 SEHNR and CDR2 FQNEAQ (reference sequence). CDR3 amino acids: CASSSKTATNSPLHF. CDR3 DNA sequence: TGTGCCAGCAGCTCGAAGACAGCTACAAATTCACCCCTCCACTTT.

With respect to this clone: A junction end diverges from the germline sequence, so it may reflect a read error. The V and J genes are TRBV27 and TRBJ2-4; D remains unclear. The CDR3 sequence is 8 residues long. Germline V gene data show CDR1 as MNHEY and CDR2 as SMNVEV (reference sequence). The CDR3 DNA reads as TGTGCCAGCAGTTTCCCCTATTTC. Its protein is CASSFPYF.

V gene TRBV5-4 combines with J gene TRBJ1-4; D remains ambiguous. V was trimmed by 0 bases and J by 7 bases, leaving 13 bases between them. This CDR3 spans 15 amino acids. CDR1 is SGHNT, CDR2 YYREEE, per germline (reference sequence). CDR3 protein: CASSLESRGSEKLFF. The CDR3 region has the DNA TGTGCCAGCAGCTTGGAATCTCGGGGATCTGAAAAACTGTTTTTT.